The 5 T cell receptor beta chains in this list originate from one sample, sequenced in a study of blood T cell repertoires in COVID-19. Method: immunoSEQ multiplex PCR; TCRdb's copy keeps in-frame clones and lacks some. The repertoire includes 99,000 or so clones, roughly 83% of them detected once, and about 3.3% sits in the top ten. Specimen: peripheral blood. Source of these receptors: a woman at least 80 years old with active or convalescent COVID-19.

The sample holds one count of this clone. The chain employs TRBV28 and TRBJ2-2; 10 positions agree with TRBD2. The J segment lost 5 bases and the V segment lost 7 bases, leaving 4 bases of the junction unmatched. The CDR3 is made up of 14 amino acids. In germline, CDR1 is MDHEN, CDR2 SYDVKM. CDR3 bases: TGTGCCAGCAATAGCGGGAGGTTAACCGGGGAGCTGTTTTTT. Amino acid sequence: CASNSGRLTGELFF.

The V call is TRBV10-3, the J call TRBJ2-7; no definite D call. V was shortened by 0 bases and J by 3 bases, with 6 bases between the two germline ends. From germline, CDR1 is ENHRY and CDR2 SYGVKD. The CDR3 is 13 amino acids. The CDR3: CAISESNSYEQYF. CDR3 sequence (DNA): TGTGCCATCAGTGAGTCGAACAGCTACGAGCAGTACTTC.

V usage is TRBV5-1 and J usage is TRBJ2-7, with D tentatively TRBD2 (6 bases). The germline V gene encodes CDR1 SGHRS and CDR2 YFSETQ. The CDR3 spans 16 residues. The V end lost 0 bases, the J end lost 0 bases, and 13 bases lay between the germline ends. The CDR3 region is CASSLAGDLGSYEQYF. Here the CDR3 DNA reads TGCGCCAGCAGCTTGGCCGGGGACTTGGGCTCCTACGAGCAGTACTTC.

This sequence joins TRBV10-3 and TRBJ2-2, with 14 bases fitting TRBD2. Germline lookup yields CDR1 ENHRY and CDR2 SYGVKD. V lost 9 bases and J lost 4; bases outside the gene matches: 7. The CDR3 totals 16 residues. DNA of the CDR3: TGTGCCATTAGACTAGCGGGAGGGCTGAGCACCGGGGAGCTGTTTTTT. Protein sequence: CAIRLAGGLSTGELFF.

This clone was observed a handful of times. The chain is built from TRBV5-1 and TRBJ2-7, with D maybe TRBD1 (5 bases). V gave up 3 bases and J gave up 0 bases, with 10 bases separating them. The CDR3 extends over 14 amino acids. CDR1 is SGHRS, CDR2 YFSETQ, per germline. This CDR3 is CASSSDSPSYEQYF. The CDR3 DNA reads as TGCGCCAGCAGCTCAGACAGCCCCTCCTACGAGCAGTACTTC. The full variable domain, its missing parts supplied by reference TRBV5-1 and TRBJ2-7, is KAGVTQTPRYLIKTRGQQVTLSCSPISGHRSVSWYQQTPGQGLQFLFEYFSETQRNKGNFPGRFSGRQFSNSRSEMNVSTLELGDSALYLCASSSDSPSYEQYFGPGTRLTVT.